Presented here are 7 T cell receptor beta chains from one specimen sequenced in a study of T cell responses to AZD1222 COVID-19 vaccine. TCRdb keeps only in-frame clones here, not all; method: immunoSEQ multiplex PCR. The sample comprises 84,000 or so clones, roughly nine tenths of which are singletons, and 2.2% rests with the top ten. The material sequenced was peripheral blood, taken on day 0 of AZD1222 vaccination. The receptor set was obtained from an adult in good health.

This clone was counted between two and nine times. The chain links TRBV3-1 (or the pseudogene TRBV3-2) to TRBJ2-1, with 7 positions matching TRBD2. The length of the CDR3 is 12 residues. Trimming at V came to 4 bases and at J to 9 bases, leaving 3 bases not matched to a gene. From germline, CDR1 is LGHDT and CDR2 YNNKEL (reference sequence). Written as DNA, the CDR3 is TGTGCCAGCAGCCCCAGCGGGGTTGAGCAGTTCTTC. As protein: CASSPSGVEQFF.

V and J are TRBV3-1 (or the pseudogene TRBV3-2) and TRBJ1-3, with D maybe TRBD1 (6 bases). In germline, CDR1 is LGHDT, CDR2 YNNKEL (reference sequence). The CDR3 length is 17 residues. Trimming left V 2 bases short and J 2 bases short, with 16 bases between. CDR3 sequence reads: CASSQLPQGRAGNTIYF. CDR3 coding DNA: TGTGCCAGCAGCCAACTTCCTCAGGGGAGGGCTGGAAACACCATATATTTT.

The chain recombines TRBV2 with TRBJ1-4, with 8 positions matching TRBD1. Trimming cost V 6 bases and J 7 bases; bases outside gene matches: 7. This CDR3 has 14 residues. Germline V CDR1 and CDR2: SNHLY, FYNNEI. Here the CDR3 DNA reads TGTGCCAGCAGAACAGGGACAGGCGTTGAAAAACTGTTTTTT. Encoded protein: CASRTGTGVEKLFF.

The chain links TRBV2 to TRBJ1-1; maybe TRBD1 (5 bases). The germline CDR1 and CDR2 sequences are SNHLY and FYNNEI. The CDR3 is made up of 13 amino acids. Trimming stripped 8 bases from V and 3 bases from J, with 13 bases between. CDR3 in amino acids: CASVGGVDTEAFF. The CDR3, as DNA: TGTGCCAGCGTCGGGGGGGTGGACACTGAAGCTTTCTTT.

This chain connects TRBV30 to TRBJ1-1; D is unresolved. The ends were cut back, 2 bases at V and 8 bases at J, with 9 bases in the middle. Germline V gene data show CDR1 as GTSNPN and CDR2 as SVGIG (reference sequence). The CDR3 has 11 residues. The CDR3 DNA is TGTGCCTGGAGTCCCCTCAACGAAGCTTTCTTT. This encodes CAWSPLNEAFF.

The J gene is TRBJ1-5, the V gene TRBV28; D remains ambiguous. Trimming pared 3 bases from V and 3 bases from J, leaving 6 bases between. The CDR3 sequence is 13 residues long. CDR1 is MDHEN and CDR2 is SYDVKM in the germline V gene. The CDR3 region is CASSLVNNQPQHF. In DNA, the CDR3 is TGTGCCAGCAGTTTGGTTAACAATCAGCCCCAGCATTTT.

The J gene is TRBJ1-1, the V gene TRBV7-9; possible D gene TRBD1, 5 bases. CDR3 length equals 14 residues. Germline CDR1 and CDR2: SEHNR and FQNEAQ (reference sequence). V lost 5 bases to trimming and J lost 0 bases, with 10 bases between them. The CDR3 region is CASSAGTVNTEAFF. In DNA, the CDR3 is TGTGCCAGCAGCGCTGGGACGGTGAACACTGAAGCTTTCTTT. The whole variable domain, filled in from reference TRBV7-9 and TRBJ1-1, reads DTGVSQNPRHKITKRGQNVTFRCDPISEHNRLYWYRQTLGQGPEFLTYFQNEAQLEKSRLLSDRFSAERPKGSFSTLEIQRTEQGDSAMYLCASSAGTVNTEAFFGQGTRLTVV.